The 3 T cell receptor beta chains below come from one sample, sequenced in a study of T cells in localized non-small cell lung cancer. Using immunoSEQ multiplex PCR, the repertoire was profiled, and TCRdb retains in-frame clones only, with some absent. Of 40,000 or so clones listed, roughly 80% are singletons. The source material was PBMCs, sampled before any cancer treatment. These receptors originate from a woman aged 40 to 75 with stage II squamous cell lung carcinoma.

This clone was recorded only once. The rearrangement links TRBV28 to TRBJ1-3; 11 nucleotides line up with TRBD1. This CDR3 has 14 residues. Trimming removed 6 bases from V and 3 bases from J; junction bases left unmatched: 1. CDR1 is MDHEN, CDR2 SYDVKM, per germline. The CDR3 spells CASRGQGGGNTIYF. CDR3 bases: TGTGCCAGCAGGGGACAGGGGGGTGGAAACACCATATATTTT.

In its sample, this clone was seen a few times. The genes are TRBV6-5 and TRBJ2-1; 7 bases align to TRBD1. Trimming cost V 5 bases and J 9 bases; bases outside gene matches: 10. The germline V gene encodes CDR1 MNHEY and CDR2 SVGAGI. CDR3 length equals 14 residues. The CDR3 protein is CASSKRGQDGEQFF. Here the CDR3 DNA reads TGTGCCAGCAGTAAGCGCGGACAGGACGGTGAGCAGTTCTTC.

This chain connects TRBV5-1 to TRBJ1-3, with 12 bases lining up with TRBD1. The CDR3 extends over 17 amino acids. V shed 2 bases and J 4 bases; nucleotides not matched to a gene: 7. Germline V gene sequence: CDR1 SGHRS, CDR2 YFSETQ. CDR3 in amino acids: CASSLEGQGAAGNTIYF. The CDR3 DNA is TGCGCCAGCAGCTTAGAGGGACAGGGGGCGGCAGGAAACACCATATATTTT.